This is a list of T cell receptor beta chains from one sample in a study of OX40 agonist ivuxolimab in advanced cancers. Data came from immunoSEQ multiplex PCR; TCRdb stores just in-frame clones and leaves some out. Altogether tens of thousands of clones are present, roughly 91% being singletons, with the ten largest covering 13% to 15%. The specimen was CD4+ or CD8+ T cells sorted from blood, collected in a trial of the OX40 agonist ivuxolimab. The receptor set was obtained from an adult with an advanced solid tumor such as melanoma, head and neck, liver or kidney cancer. CDR3s include the opening cysteine and the closing phenylalanine or tryptophan.

V	J	CDR3
TRBV30	TRBJ2-7	CAWRSRSNPRGYEQYF
TRBV19	TRBJ2-2	CASSKPGLAGGGDTGELFF
TRBV9	TRBJ2-7	CASSVGVGSSYEQYF
TRBV10-3	TRBJ1-3	CAISARDSFSGNTIYF
TRBV27	TRBJ2-7	CASSLPSYEQYF
TRBV28	TRBJ1-1	CASSLGRGRENTEAFF
TRBV4-2	TRBJ2-4	CASRDGSANIQYF
TRBV27	TRBJ1-3	CASSLYMHSGNTIYF
TRBV27	TRBJ2-2	CASSFRQGNTGELFF
TRBV7-6	TRBJ2-3	CASSLGDRPSPNTQYF
TRBV2	TRBJ2-3	CASSGSSGGRVLDTQYF
TRBV7-2	TRBJ2-7	CASSLGDRGREYGYEQYF
TRBV7-9	TRBJ2-7	CASSSDYEQYF
TRBV18	TRBJ2-5	CASSPSGVFETQYF
TRBV10-1	TRBJ2-3	CASSESLGLRGNTQYF
TRBV7-9	TRBJ2-7	CASTRTGGFYSYEQYF
TRBV27	TRBJ2-7	CASSISGGYEQYF
TRBV27	TRBJ2-2	CASSPPIGTGELFF
TRBV28	TRBJ1-5	CASSSSTRLLNQPQHF
TRBV20-1	TRBJ2-3	CSAQWGDTQYF
TRBV4-1	TRBJ1-1	CASSQETLLNTEAFF
TRBV27	TRBJ1-5	CASSSGQGIQPQHF
TRBV7-3	TRBJ2-1	CASRGLAPGNEQFF
TRBV29-1	TRBJ2-2	CSVVKGGVPGELFF
TRBV28	TRBJ1-3	CASSPTRATSSGNTIYF